This T cell receptor (beta chain) stems from a study of blood T cell repertoires in COVID-19. Study-level background: Both acute and convalescent COVID-19 samples were obtained from the United States, Italy and Spain.

The data were produced by immunoSEQ multiplex PCR, yet TCRdb's version contains in-frame clones alone and is incomplete. The sample carries 110,000 to 150,000 clones, 85% recorded once. Enrolled through a virtual design, the participants were between about 18 and 100 years of age and came from under 25 US areas. This TCR came from a woman between 40 and 55 years old who had recovered from COVID-19. Sequenced: PBMCs or T cells enriched from blood (not recorded which).

The CDR3 sequence is CASSPNRWVQAGTYEQYF. CDR3 in DNA: TGTGCCAGCAGCCCCAACCGGTGGGTTCAGGCAGGAACCTACGAGCAGTACTTC. The V and J genes are TRBV7-9 and TRBJ2-7, with unresolved D. Trimming left V 5 bases short and J 2 bases short, with 25 bases between. There are 18 residues in the CDR3. Germline V gene sequence: CDR1 SEHNR, CDR2 FQNEAQ (reference sequence).